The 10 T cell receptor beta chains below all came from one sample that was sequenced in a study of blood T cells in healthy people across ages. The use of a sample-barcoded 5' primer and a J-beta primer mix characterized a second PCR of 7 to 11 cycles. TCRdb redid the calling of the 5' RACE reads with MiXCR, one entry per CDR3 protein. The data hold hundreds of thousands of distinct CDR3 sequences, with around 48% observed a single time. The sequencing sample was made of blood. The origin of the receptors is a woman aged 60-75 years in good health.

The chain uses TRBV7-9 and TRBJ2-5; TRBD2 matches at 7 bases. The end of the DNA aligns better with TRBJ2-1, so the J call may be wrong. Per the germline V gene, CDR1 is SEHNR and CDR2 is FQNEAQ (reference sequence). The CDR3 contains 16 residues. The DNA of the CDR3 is TGTGCCAGCAGCCCAGTCCGGGGAGGGAGCCAAGAGACCCAGTTCTTC. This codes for CASSPVRGGSQETQFF.

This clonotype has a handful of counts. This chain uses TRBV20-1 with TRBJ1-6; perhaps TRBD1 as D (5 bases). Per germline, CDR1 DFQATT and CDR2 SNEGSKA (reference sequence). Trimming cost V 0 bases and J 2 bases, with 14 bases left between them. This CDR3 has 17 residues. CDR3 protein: CSARDGRGGAYNSPLHF. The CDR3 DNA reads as TGCAGTGCTAGAGATGGTCGGGGCGGCGCCTATAATTCACCCCTCCACTTT.

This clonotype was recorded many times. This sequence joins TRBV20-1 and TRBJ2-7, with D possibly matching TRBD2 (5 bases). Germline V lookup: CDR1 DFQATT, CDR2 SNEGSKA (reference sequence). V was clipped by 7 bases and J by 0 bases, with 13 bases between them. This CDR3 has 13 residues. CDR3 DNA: TGCAGTGGAAGTGGAGGCATCTCCTACGAGCAGTACTTC. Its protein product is CSGSGGISYEQYF.

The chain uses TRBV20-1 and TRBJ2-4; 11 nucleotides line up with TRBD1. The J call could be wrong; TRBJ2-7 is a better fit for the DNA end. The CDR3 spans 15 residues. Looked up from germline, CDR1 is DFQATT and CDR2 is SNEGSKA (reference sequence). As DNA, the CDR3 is TGCAGTGCTAGAGCGGCGGACAGGGGGCTCAACGAGCAGTACTTC. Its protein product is CSARAADRGLNEQYF.

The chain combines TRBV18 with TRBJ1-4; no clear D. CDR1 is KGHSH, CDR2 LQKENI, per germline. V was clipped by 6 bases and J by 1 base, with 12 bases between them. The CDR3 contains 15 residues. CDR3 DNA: TGTGCCAGCTCGAGGAATTCGGGAACTAATGAAAAACTGTTTTTT. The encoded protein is CASSRNSGTNEKLFF.

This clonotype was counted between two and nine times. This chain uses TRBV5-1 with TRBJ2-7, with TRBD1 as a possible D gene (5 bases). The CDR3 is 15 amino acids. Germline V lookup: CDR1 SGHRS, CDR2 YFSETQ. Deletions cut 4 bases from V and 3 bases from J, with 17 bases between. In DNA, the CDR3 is TGCGCCAGCAGCCCGGATCGACAGCTAGTCTACGAGCAGTACTTC. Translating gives CASSPDRQLVYEQYF.

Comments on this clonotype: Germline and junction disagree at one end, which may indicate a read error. The CDR3: CASSVSPSGNEQYF. The CDR3 bases are TGTGCTAGCAGCGTAAGTCCTAGCGGGAACGAGCAGTACTTC. V usage is TRBV7-7 and J usage is TRBJ2-7, with 9 positions matching TRBD2. This CDR3 has 14 residues. Germline values: CDR1 SSHAT, CDR2 FNYEAQ (reference sequence).

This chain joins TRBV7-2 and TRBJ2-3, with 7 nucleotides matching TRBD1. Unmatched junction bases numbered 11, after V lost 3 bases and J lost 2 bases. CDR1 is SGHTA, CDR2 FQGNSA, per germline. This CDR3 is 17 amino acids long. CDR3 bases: TGTGCCAGCAGCTTGGGGACGACAGGGCAGTCCACAGATACGCAGTATTTT. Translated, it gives CASSLGTTGQSTDTQYF.

Here the CDR3 reads CSVEQGVEQYF. Written as DNA, the CDR3 is TGCAGCGTTGAACAAGGTGTCGAGCAGTACTTC. The chain uses TRBV29-1 and TRBJ2-4, with D unclear. The J call is in doubt because the DNA end fits TRBJ2-7 better. Germline V gene data show CDR1 as SQVTM and CDR2 as ANQGSEA. This CDR3 comprises 11 residues.

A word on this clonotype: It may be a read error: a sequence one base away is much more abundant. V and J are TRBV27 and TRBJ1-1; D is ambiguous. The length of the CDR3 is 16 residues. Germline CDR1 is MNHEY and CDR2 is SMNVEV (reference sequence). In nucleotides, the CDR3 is TGTGGCAGCAGTTTATTTTGGGTAGAGATGAACACTGAAGCTTTCTTT. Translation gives CGSSLFWVEMNTEAFF.